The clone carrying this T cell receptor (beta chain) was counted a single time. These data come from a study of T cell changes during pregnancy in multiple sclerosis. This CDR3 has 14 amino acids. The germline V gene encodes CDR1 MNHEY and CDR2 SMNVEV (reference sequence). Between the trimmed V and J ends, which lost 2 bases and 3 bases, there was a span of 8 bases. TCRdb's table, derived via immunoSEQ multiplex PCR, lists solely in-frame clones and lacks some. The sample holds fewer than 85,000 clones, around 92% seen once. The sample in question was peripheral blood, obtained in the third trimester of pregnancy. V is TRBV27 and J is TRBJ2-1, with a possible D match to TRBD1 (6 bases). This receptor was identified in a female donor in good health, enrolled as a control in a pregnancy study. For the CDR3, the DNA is TGTGCCAGCAGTTTACGGACAGTCTACAATGAGCAGTTCTTC. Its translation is CASSLRTVYNEQFF.